The clone carrying this T cell receptor (beta chain) was recorded many times. The data were obtained in a study of T cells in Graves' hyperthyroidism and ophthalmopathy. Amplification yielded TCR beta CDR3 regions, with RNA transcripts as the source. TCR CDR3 regions were first amplified by RT-PCR with HTBI primers. TCRdb analysed the multiplex PCR reads with MiXCR anew, one entry per CDR3 protein. The sample carries hundreds of thousands of distinct CDR3 sequences, approximately 14% recorded once. Trimming removed 5 bases from V and 2 bases from J, with 9 bases in between. The germline V gene encodes CDR1 PRHDT and CDR2 FYEKMQ (reference sequence). The CDR3 spans 13 residues.

Source material: blood. The TCR originated in a woman aged 18-30 years with Graves' hyperthyroidism. This chain links TRBV13 with TRBJ2-5; the D gene is possibly TRBD1 (5 bases). CDR3 sequence (DNA): TGTGCCAGCAGCACCAGGGAACAAGAGACCCAGTACTTC. The encoded protein is CASSTREQETQYF.